This T cell receptor (beta chain) was found in a study of beta chain features in type 1 diabetes. Points from the study as a whole: A moderate, significant TCRB CDR3 shortening appeared in type 1 diabetes across four CD4+ subsets.

The investigators reverse transcribed all of the isolated RNA, so they sequenced expressed TCRB transcripts. The study sequenced naive, central memory and regulatory T cell samples to an average of about 3.6 million reads. Here immunoSEQ multiplex PCR was the method, and the copy in TCRdb shows in-frame clones only, minus some. The sample records about 140,000 clones, roughly 9.3% being singletons. By way of CD45RO/CCR7/CD25/CD127/CD95/CD27, the CD4+ regulatory, stem cell-like memory, central memory and naive cells were sorted. With 5 bases removed from V and 2 bases from J, the gap between germline ends came to 8 bases. The CDR3 contains 13 residues. The germline V gene has CDR1 SGHTA and CDR2 FQGNSA. This clone was counted ten times or more. What it binds is not known.

This chain connects TRBV7-2 to TRBJ2-3; D gene uncertain. This receptor was identified in a woman aged 35 to 49 in good health. Input material: central memory CD4+ T cells from blood. In nucleotides, the CDR3 is TGTGCCAGCAGCCGCTCTATCACAGATACGCAGTATTTT. This sequence encodes CASSRSITDTQYF.